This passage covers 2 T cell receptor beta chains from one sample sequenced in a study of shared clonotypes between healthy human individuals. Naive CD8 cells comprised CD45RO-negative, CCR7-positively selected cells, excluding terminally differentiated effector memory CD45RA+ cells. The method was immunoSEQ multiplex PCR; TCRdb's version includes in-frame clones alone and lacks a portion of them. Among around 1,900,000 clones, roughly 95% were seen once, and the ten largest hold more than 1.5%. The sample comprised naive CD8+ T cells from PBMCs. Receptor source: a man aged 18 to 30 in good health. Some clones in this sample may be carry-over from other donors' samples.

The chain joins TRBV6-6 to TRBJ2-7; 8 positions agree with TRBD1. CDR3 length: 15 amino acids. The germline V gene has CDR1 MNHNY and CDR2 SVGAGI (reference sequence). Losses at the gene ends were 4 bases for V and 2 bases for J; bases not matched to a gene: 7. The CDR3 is CASSSPGQVPYEQYF. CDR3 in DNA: TGTGCCAGCAGTTCTCCGGGACAGGTCCCCTACGAGCAGTACTTC.

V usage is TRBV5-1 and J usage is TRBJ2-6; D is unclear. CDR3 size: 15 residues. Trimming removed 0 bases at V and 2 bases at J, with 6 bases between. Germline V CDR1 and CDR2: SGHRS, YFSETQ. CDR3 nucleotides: TGCGCCAGCAGCTTGGCAGATGCTGGGGCCAACGTCCTGACTTTC. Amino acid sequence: CASSLADAGANVLTF.